Reported below is one T cell receptor beta chain. Per germline, CDR1 SGHVS and CDR2 FQNEAQ. The V and J ends lost 4 bases and 5 bases respectively, with 14 bases between them. The CDR3 length is 14 residues. The sample belongs to a study of shared clonotypes between healthy human individuals. Measured with immunoSEQ multiplex PCR; TCRdb has only the in-frame clones, and not every one. The table shows about 480,000 clones, with about 75% occurring only once. This rearrangement joins TRBV7-8 to TRBJ2-5, with D possibly matching TRBD2 (6 bases). What was sequenced was PBMCs. The TCR sequence derives from a woman in her forties in good health. Some clones in this sample may be carry-over from other donors' samples. CDR3: CASSSVLRGETQYF. CDR3 in DNA: TGTGCCAGCAGCTCAGTCCTGCGGGGCGAGACCCAGTACTTC.